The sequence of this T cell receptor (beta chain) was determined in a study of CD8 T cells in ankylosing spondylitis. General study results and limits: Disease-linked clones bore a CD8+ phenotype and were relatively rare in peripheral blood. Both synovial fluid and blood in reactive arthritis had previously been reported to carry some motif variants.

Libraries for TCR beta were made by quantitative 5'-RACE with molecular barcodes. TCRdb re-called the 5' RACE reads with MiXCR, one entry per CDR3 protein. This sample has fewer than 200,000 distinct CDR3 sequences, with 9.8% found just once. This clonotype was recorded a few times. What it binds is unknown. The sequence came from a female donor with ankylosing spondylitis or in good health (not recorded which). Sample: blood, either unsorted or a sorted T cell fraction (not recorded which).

The CDR3 spells CASSFGDGELFF. CDR3 DNA sequence: TGTGCCAGCAGCTTCGGTGATGGGGAGCTGTTTTTT. J is TRBJ2-2 and V is TRBV5-6, with unresolved D. V was trimmed by 2 bases and J by 8 bases, leaving 7 bases between them. The CDR3 is made up of 12 amino acids. Germline V gene sequence: CDR1 SGHDT, CDR2 YYEEEE. The whole variable domain, remainder taken from reference TRBV5-6 and TRBJ2-2, is DAGVTQSPTHLIKTRGQQVTLRCSPKSGHDTVSWYQQALGQGPQFIFQYYEEEERQRGNFPDRFSGHQFPNYSSELNVNALLLGDSALYLCASSFGDGELFFGEGSRLTVL.